One sample yielded the 26 T cell receptor beta chains listed below, sequenced in a study of identifying expanded T cells in peripheral blood. Here immunoSEQ multiplex PCR was the method, and the copy in TCRdb shows in-frame clones only, minus some. The table records about 85,000 clones, 88% of them present only once. The sequenced material came from blood. The receptors derive from a person between 18 and 69 years old in good health.

Only one count was recorded for this clone. This sequence joins TRBV11-2 and TRBJ1-4, with D possibly matching TRBD1 (5 bases). There are 14 residues in the CDR3. Trimming shortened V by 5 bases and J by 6 bases, and 13 bases separated the two germline ends. Germline values: CDR1 SGHAT, CDR2 FQNNGV. CDR3 sequence: CASSPQLQDEKLFF. CDR3 in DNA: TGTGCCAGCAGCCCTCAGTTACAGGATGAAAAACTGTTTTTT.

The chain uses TRBV13 and TRBJ2-5; TRBD1 aligns across 8 bases. This CDR3 is built from 20 residues. The ends lost 1 base at V and 3 bases at J; junction bases unmatched: 19. Germline CDR1 is PRHDT and CDR2 is FYEKMQ (reference sequence). CDR3 sequence reads: CASSLASGGAHTNIKETQYF. The DNA of the CDR3 is TGTGCCAGCAGCTTAGCTTCAGGGGGCGCCCATACGAACATAAAAGAGACCCAGTACTTC.

This sequence joins TRBV13 and TRBJ1-1; TRBD1 aligns across 12 bases. CDR1 is PRHDT and CDR2 is FYEKMQ in the germline V gene (reference sequence). Trimming removed 4 bases from V and 3 bases from J; junction bases left unmatched: 18. This CDR3 spans 20 amino acids. This CDR3 is CASSSPNHRDRGLMDTEAFF. The CDR3 DNA is TGTGCCAGCAGCTCTCCTAACCACCGGGACAGGGGGCTGATGGACACTGAAGCTTTCTTT.

This sequence joins TRBV13 and TRBJ2-2; 8 bases line up with TRBD2. Trimming took 8 bases from V and 4 from J; bases not matched to a gene: 9. The V gene's germline CDR1 is PRHDT and CDR2 FYEKMQ (reference sequence). The CDR3 contains 15 residues. CDR3 DNA: TGTGCCAGCGCGGGACTAGGACGGGGCACCGGGGAGCTGTTTTTT. It encodes CASAGLGRGTGELFF.

The chain combines TRBV9 with TRBJ1-1; D remains ambiguous. Germline V gene lookup returns CDR1 SGDLS and CDR2 YYNGEE. This CDR3 has 13 residues. The ends were cut back, 0 bases at V and 5 bases at J, with 8 bases in the middle. CDR3 amino acids: CASSVGGRTEAFF. DNA of the CDR3: TGTGCCAGCAGCGTAGGTGGAAGGACTGAAGCTTTCTTT.

The chain employs TRBV7-6 and TRBJ2-5; D unclear. CDR1 and CDR2 (germline): SGHVS, FNYEAQ. This CDR3 is 13 amino acids long. Trimming pared 1 base from V and 2 bases from J, leaving 5 bases between. CDR3 sequence (DNA): TGTGCCAGCAGCTTAGGCAGGCAAGAGACCCAGTACTTC. Residues: CASSLGRQETQYF. The variable domain in full, completed from reference TRBV7-6 and TRBJ2-5, reads GAGVSQSPRYKVTKRGQDVALRCDPISGHVSLYWYRQALGQGPEFLTYFNYEAQQDKSGLPNDRFSAERPEGSISTLTIQRTEQRDSAMYRCASSLGRQETQYFGPGTRLLVL.

The chain is built from TRBV28 and TRBJ2-7; 7 bases are shared with TRBD1. Germline V gene lookup returns CDR1 MDHEN and CDR2 SYDVKM. The CDR3 contains 14 residues. V shed 3 bases and J 6 bases; nucleotides not matched to a gene: 8. The CDR3 region is CASSLYRGRGEQYF. The CDR3 coding sequence is TGTGCCAGCAGTTTGTACAGGGGAAGAGGCGAGCAGTACTTC.

This clone was observed once. J is TRBJ1-2 and V is TRBV4-3, with D possibly TRBD1 on 5 matching bases. The CDR3 covers 17 residues. The V and J ends lost 4 bases and 2 bases respectively, with 20 bases between them. Germline CDR1 LGHNA, CDR2 YSLEER. This chain's CDR3 is CASSPVRTGTANYGYTF. CDR3 sequence (DNA): TGCGCCAGCAGCCCCGTGAGAACCGGGACTGCGAACTATGGCTACACCTTC.

V usage is TRBV27 and J usage is TRBJ1-2; D is ambiguous. Looked up from germline, CDR1 is MNHEY and CDR2 is SMNVEV (reference sequence). The V end lost 2 bases, the J end lost 6 bases, and 10 bases lay between the germline ends. CDR3 size: 13 residues. The CDR3 loop is CASSLNQIDGYTF. The DNA for the CDR3 is TGTGCCAGCAGTTTAAATCAGATTGATGGCTACACCTTC.

The CDR3 reads CATSPVPGSYNEQFF. The CDR3 DNA follows: TGTGCCACCAGCCCCGTCCCGGGCTCCTACAATGAGCAGTTCTTC. J is TRBJ2-1 and V is TRBV15; D is ambiguous. The CDR3 consists of 15 residues. Germline CDR1 reads LNHNV; CDR2 reads YYDKDF (reference sequence). V shed 5 bases and J shed 0 bases, with 11 bases lying between them.

The chain has TRBV10-3 and TRBJ1-5, with no clear D. V lost 8 bases and J lost 6, with 17 bases in between. The CDR3 is 14 amino acids. CDR1 is ENHRY, CDR2 SYGVKD, per germline. As DNA, the CDR3 is TGTGCCATCGGCGGGTCCGGGGAGGGTCAGCCCCAGCATTTT. Translating gives CAIGGSGEGQPQHF.

This chain joins TRBV6-5 and TRBJ2-7, with 7 bases aligning to TRBD1. The V gene end was trimmed by 6 bases and the J gene end by 3 bases; junction bases not matched to a gene: 11. Germline V lookup: CDR1 MNHEY, CDR2 SVGAGI. CDR3 size: 15 residues. CDR3 nucleotide sequence: TGTGCCAGCAGCCCTGACAGGGCTACTGTCTACGAGCAGTACTTC. Residues: CASSPDRATVYEQYF.

The chain uses TRBV7-2 and TRBJ1-2; 10 positions match TRBD1. Germline trimming cut 6 bases from V and 4 bases from J; bases unmatched to any gene: 8. CDR1 SGHTA and CDR2 FQGNSA come from the germline V gene. The CDR3 is 15 residues long. The CDR3 here is CASRSRQGAGYGYTF. In nucleotides, the CDR3 is TGTGCCAGCAGGTCCAGACAGGGGGCCGGCTATGGCTACACCTTC.

This clone was detected only once. V usage is TRBV10-3 and J usage is TRBJ2-3, with 11 bases lining up with TRBD2. The junction had 4 bases not matched to a gene; V was cut back by 6 bases and J by 2 bases. The CDR3 totals 15 residues. Germline V gives CDR1 ENHRY, CDR2 SYGVKD. The CDR3 spells CAIRRTSGHTDTQYF. CDR3 DNA sequence: TGTGCCATCAGGCGGACTAGCGGGCACACAGATACGCAGTATTTT.

The gene calls are TRBV4-3 and TRBJ2-6; TRBD2 might be the D (6 bases). CDR1 is LGHNA, CDR2 YSLEER, per germline. V lost 2 bases and J lost 0, with 14 bases in between. The CDR3 is made up of 18 amino acids. DNA of the CDR3: TGCGCCAGCAGCCAATCCGCCCCGGGGGACTCTGGGGCCAACGTCCTGACTTTC. Encoded protein: CASSQSAPGDSGANVLTF.

In its sample, this clone was seen a few times. The chain is built from TRBV9 and TRBJ2-3; 8 bases are shared with TRBD2. Germline values: CDR1 SGDLS, CDR2 YYNGEE. This CDR3 has 16 amino acids. The J segment lost 6 bases and the V segment lost 4 bases, leaving 13 bases of the junction unmatched. The CDR3 region is CASSPRGSGVGDTQYF. CDR3 DNA sequence: TGTGCCAGCAGCCCGCGGGGTAGCGGGGTCGGGGATACGCAGTATTTT.

The DNA of the CDR3 is TGTGCCAGTCAGGGGGGTGTCGGCAATCAGCCCCAGCATTTT. This codes for CASQGGVGNQPQHF. The chain uses TRBV25-1 and TRBJ1-5; 7 positions agree with TRBD1. CDR3 size: 14 residues. Losses at the gene ends were 9 bases for V and 2 bases for J; bases not matched to a gene: 7. CDR1 MGHDK and CDR2 SYGVNS come from the germline V gene.

The chain carries TRBV7-9 and TRBJ1-1; D possibly corresponds to TRBD1 (5 bases). V dropped 5 bases and J dropped 5 bases, with 15 bases sitting between them. CDR3 size: 14 residues. Germline V lookup: CDR1 SEHNR, CDR2 FQNEAQ (reference sequence). The CDR3 here is CASSLHRGVTEAFF. The CDR3 region has the DNA TGTGCCAGCAGCCTCCACCGAGGGGTAACTGAAGCTTTCTTT.

The chain recombines TRBV27 with TRBJ2-7; possibly TRBD2 for D (6 bases). There are 17 residues in the CDR3. V shed 4 bases and J shed 1 base, with 20 bases lying between them. Per the germline V gene, CDR1 is MNHEY and CDR2 is SMNVEV (reference sequence). The CDR3, as DNA: TGTGCCAGCAGTTCGATCCTCAGTGGCGGGGTTTCCTACGAGCAGTACTTC. Its translation is CASSSILSGGVSYEQYF.

This chain joins TRBV6-5 and TRBJ2-7; 8 bases agree with TRBD2. Germline V gives CDR1 MNHEY, CDR2 SVGAGI. J lost 2 bases, V lost 5 bases, and 8 bases had no gene match. This CDR3 region has 15 residues. CDR3 residues: CASSPSGGGPYEQYF. In DNA, the CDR3 is TGTGCCAGCAGTCCCAGCGGGGGAGGGCCCTACGAGCAGTACTTC.

The chain has TRBV7-6 and TRBJ2-7, with D perhaps matching TRBD1 (6 bases). Trimming pared 1 base from V and 4 bases from J, leaving 14 bases between. The CDR3 extends over 15 amino acids. CDR1 SGHVS and CDR2 FNYEAQ come from the germline V gene. CDR3 in DNA: TGTGCCAGCAGCTTAGACGAGAGAGGGGGATACGAGCAGTACTTC. Amino acids: CASSLDERGGYEQYF. Full variable domain (missing parts from reference TRBV7-6 and TRBJ2-7): GAGVSQSPRYKVTKRGQDVALRCDPISGHVSLYWYRQALGQGPEFLTYFNYEAQQDKSGLPNDRFSAERPEGSISTLTIQRTEQRDSAMYRCASSLDERGGYEQYFGPGTRLTVT.

Concerning this clone itself: One end of the junction does not line up with germline, which may come from a read error. The chain joins TRBV7-2 to TRBJ2-7; TRBD2 agrees at 14 bases. The CDR3 is 16 residues long. CDR1 is SGHTA, CDR2 FQGNSA, per germline. CDR3 in DNA: TGTGCCAGCAGCTTACAGACAGGACTAGCGGGGGGCACCGAACGATTC. Residues: CASSLQTGLAGGTERF. The full variable domain, its missing parts supplied by reference TRBV7-2 and TRBJ2-7, is GAGVSQSPSNKVTEKGKDVELRCDPISGHTALYWYRQSLGQGLEFLIYFQGNSAPDKSGLPSDRFSAERTGGSVSTLTIQRTQQEDSAVYLCASSLQTGLAGGTERFGPGTRLTVT.

The chain has TRBV18 and TRBJ1-6; D gene unclear. The V end was cut by 3 bases, the J end by 6 bases, with 9 bases between. This CDR3 contains 14 residues. Germline assignment: CDR1 KGHSH and CDR2 LQKENI. CDR3 sequence reads: CASSPDQTNSPLHF. The DNA for the CDR3 is TGTGCCAGCTCACCGGACCAGACTAATTCACCCCTCCACTTT.

The chain joins TRBV6-6 to TRBJ1-2, with D unresolved. Trimming shortened V by 8 bases and J by 4 bases, and 11 bases separated the two germline ends. The germline V gene encodes CDR1 MNHNY and CDR2 SVGAGI (reference sequence). This CDR3 contains 12 residues. CDR3 amino acids: CASSPRPYGYTF. In DNA form, the CDR3 reads TGTGCCAGCTCTCCTCGCCCCTATGGCTACACCTTC.

The chain is built from TRBV7-2 and TRBJ1-1; D is uncertain. The CDR3 loop spans 13 amino acids. V lost 2 bases and J 0 bases, leaving 4 bases between the germline ends. Germline V gene sequence: CDR1 SGHTA, CDR2 FQGNSA. The CDR3, as DNA: TGTGCCAGCAGCTTAAGTGTGAACACTGAAGCTTTCTTT. Protein product: CASSLSVNTEAFF. Filled out from reference TRBV7-2 and TRBJ1-1, the complete variable domain reads GAGVSQSPSNKVTEKGKDVELRCDPISGHTALYWYRQSLGQGLEFLIYFQGNSAPDKSGLPSDRFSAERTGGSVSTLTIQRTQQEDSAVYLCASSLSVNTEAFFGQGTRLTVV.

The V and J genes are TRBV7-7 and TRBJ2-5; D is ambiguous. CDR1 is SSHAT and CDR2 is FNYEAQ in the germline V gene (reference sequence). This CDR3 spans 13 amino acids. V lost 1 base to trimming and J lost 1 base, with 4 bases between them. The CDR3 is CASSLGFQETQYF. Here the CDR3 DNA reads TGTGCCAGCAGCTTAGGGTTCCAAGAGACCCAGTACTTC.